One sample yielded the 32 T cell receptor beta chains listed below, sequenced in a study of CXCR3-negative and CXCR3-positive naive CD8 T cells. 5' RACE that incorporated UMI labels was used to prepare the TRB cDNA libraries. TCRdb re-called the 5' RACE reads and shows each CDR3 protein once, DNA omitted. The data include about 50,000 distinct CDR3 sequences; the top ten clones carry about 0.4%. Source material: naive CXCR3- CD8+ T cells from blood. Subset described: CD45RO-CCR7+CD27+CD95- naive CD8+ T cells lacking CXCR3 (TNR3-). Source of these receptors: a human donor in good health. Some clones in this sample may be carry-over from other donors' samples.

The rearrangement links TRBV19 to TRBJ2-5; TCRdb's assignment of TRBD1 cannot be checked, as there is no DNA. In germline, CDR1 is LNHDA, CDR2 SQIVND (reference sequence). The CDR3 has 15 amino acids. The CDR3 region is CASSRPPVPQETQYF.

The rearrangement links TRBV20-1 to TRBJ2-7; as DNA is missing, the TRBD2 call by TCRdb cannot be tested. Per germline, CDR1 DFQATT and CDR2 SNEGSKA (reference sequence). The length of the CDR3 is 17 residues. CDR3 residues: CSAPPSGGTSLTYEQYF.

CDR3 protein: CASSPEQGDQYF. The chain recombines TRBV27 with TRBJ2-7; TCRdb's D call, TRBD1, is unchecked because there is no DNA. Germline V CDR1 and CDR2: MNHEY, SMNVEV (reference sequence). The CDR3 has 12 residues.

V usage is TRBV5-1 and J usage is TRBJ2-7; TCRdb's assignment of TRBD2 cannot be checked, as there is no DNA. The V gene's germline CDR1 is SGHRS and CDR2 YFSETQ. This CDR3 region has 15 residues. CDR3 sequence reads: CASSSSGGLLYEQYF.

The chain recombines TRBV29-1 with TRBJ2-3; TCRdb returns TRBD2, unconfirmable since there is no DNA. Germline V lookup: CDR1 SQVTM, CDR2 ANQGSEA. The CDR3 is 15 amino acids. Here the CDR3 reads CSVYLAGGVTDTQYF.

This chain joins TRBV25-1 and TRBJ2-1; lacking DNA, the TRBD1 call made by TCRdb goes unchecked. Germline CDR1 MGHDK, CDR2 SYGVNS. The CDR3 is 18 amino acids. CDR3 sequence reads: CASSEGGQTPWPFNEQFF.

CDR3 amino acids: CASSLDELRTNAQQYF. The rearrangement links TRBV7-2 to TRBJ2-7; TCRdb names TRBD1, which stays unverified in the absence of DNA. Germline V gene sequence: CDR1 SGHTA, CDR2 FQGNSA. CDR3 size: 16 residues. Full variable domain (outside the CDR3, taken from reference TRBV7-2 and TRBJ2-7): GAGVSQSPSNKVTEKGKDVELRCDPISGHTALYWYRQSLGQGLEFLIYFQGNSAPDKSGLPSDRFSAERTGGSVSTLTIQRTQQEDSAVYLCASSLDELRTNAQQYFGPGTRLTVT.

The CDR3 loop reads CSVPFVTGELFF. This sequence joins TRBV29-1 and TRBJ2-2. The germline gives CDR1 SQVTM, CDR2 ANQGSEA. This CDR3 has 12 amino acids.

The chain combines TRBV7-2 with TRBJ2-7; the D gene TCRdb calls, TRBD1, cannot be checked with no DNA. Germline values: CDR1 SGHTA, CDR2 FQGNSA. This CDR3 has 13 amino acids. The CDR3 is CASSFGTGDEQYF.

This clonotype is classed as medium-sized by frequency. The chain couples TRBV7-3 to TRBJ2-7; as DNA is missing, the TRBD2 call by TCRdb cannot be tested. The CDR3 totals 16 residues. Looked up from germline, CDR1 is SGHTA and CDR2 is FQGTGA. CDR3 in amino acids: CASSLILAGSSYEQYF.

This chain links TRBV5-4 with TRBJ2-7; TCRdb names TRBD2, which stays unverified in the absence of DNA. There are 18 residues in the CDR3. The germline CDR1 and CDR2 sequences are SGHNT and YYREEE (reference sequence). The chain's CDR3 is CASSLGSPGLAKTYEQYF.

V usage is TRBV29-1 and J usage is TRBJ1-4. CDR3 size: 15 residues. Germline CDR1 and CDR2: SQVTM and ANQGSEA. The CDR3 spells CSPMPRDYGGEKLFF.

The V gene is TRBV5-1, the J gene TRBJ2-7; TCRdb picks TRBD2, but there is no DNA to check that call. This CDR3 region has 16 residues. Germline CDR1 and CDR2: SGHRS and YFSETQ. CDR3 protein: CASSTPGSGALYEQYF.

This chain uses TRBV6-2 or TRBV6-3 with TRBJ2-1; without DNA, the TCRdb call of TRBD2 cannot be checked. There are 14 residues in the CDR3. Germline V lookup: CDR1 MNHEY, CDR2 SVGEGT. CDR3 protein: CASSSSSGPNEQFF.

The chain joins TRBV7-9 to TRBJ1-5. Germline V gives CDR1 SEHNR, CDR2 FQNEAQ (reference sequence). The CDR3 loop spans 14 amino acids. This chain's CDR3 is CASSPVASNQPQHF.

The V call is TRBV7-9, the J call TRBJ1-1; with no DNA, the TCRdb D assignment of TRBD1 cannot be verified. The CDR3 has 15 amino acids. CDR1 is SEHNR, CDR2 FQNEAQ, per germline (reference sequence). CDR3 sequence: CASSPGQGVRTEAFF.

J is TRBJ1-5 and V is TRBV9; as DNA is missing, the TRBD1 call by TCRdb cannot be tested. Germline CDR1 SGDLS, CDR2 YYNGEE. This CDR3 is 15 amino acids long. The CDR3 reads CASSGAGTGDQPQHF.

The gene calls are TRBV29-1 and TRBJ2-7; TCRdb indicates TRBD1, and absent DNA this call remains unverified. Germline V lookup: CDR1 SQVTM, CDR2 ANQGSEA. The CDR3 is made up of 15 amino acids. CDR3 sequence reads: CSVAGTGPFSYEQYF.

V usage is TRBV29-1 and J usage is TRBJ2-7; TCRdb designates TRBD1, a call that cannot be tested without DNA. The germline gives CDR1 SQVTM, CDR2 ANQGSEA. The CDR3 spans 15 residues. The CDR3 sequence: CSVEAETGPSYEQYF.

The CDR3 sequence is CASSLAAGHLYEQYF. This chain connects TRBV5-1 to TRBJ2-7; TCRdb indicates TRBD1, and absent DNA this call remains unverified. The length of the CDR3 is 15 residues. Germline V lookup: CDR1 SGHRS, CDR2 YFSETQ.

V gene TRBV5-5 combines with J gene TRBJ2-5; no DNA is available, so the TRBD1 call from TCRdb remains unchecked. CDR1 is SGHKS, CDR2 YYEKEE, per germline (reference sequence). The CDR3 runs 14 residues. This chain's CDR3 is CASSLVRGGETQYF. The full variable domain, its missing parts supplied by reference TRBV5-5 and TRBJ2-5, is DAGVTQSPTHLIKTRGQQVTLRCSPISGHKSVSWYQQVLGQGPQFIFQYYEKEERGRGNFPDRFSARQFPNYSSELNVNALLLGDSALYLCASSLVRGGETQYFGPGTRLLVL.

The genes are TRBV7-8 and TRBJ2-2; the D call from TCRdb, TRBD1, cannot be confirmed without DNA. Germline V gene sequence: CDR1 SGHVS, CDR2 FQNEAQ. CDR3 length: 12 residues. The CDR3 reads CATSPGTGELFF.

V is TRBV20-1 and J is TRBJ1-4. This CDR3 has 19 residues. Germline-derived CDR1 and CDR2 are DFQATT and SNEGSKA (reference sequence). CDR3 in amino acids: CSARDTEGHTDVPNEKLFF.

The chain recombines TRBV28 with TRBJ2-7. Germline V gene sequence: CDR1 MDHEN, CDR2 SYDVKM. This CDR3 has 15 residues. This CDR3 reads CASSLLSGAAYEQYF. The full variable domain, its missing parts supplied by reference TRBV28 and TRBJ2-7, is DVKVTQSSRYLVKRTGEKVFLECVQDMDHENMFWYRQDPGLGLRLIYFSYDVKMKEKGDIPEGYSVSREKKERFSLILESASTNQTSMYLCASSLLSGAAYEQYFGPGTRLTVT.

This sequence joins TRBV5-6 and TRBJ2-1; TCRdb designates TRBD1, a call that cannot be tested without DNA. The CDR3 consists of 15 residues. From germline, CDR1 is SGHDT and CDR2 YYEEEE. CDR3 in amino acids: CASSPRGRISNEQFF.

V is TRBV4-2 and J is TRBJ1-2; TCRdb gives TRBD1 as the D gene, but with no DNA this cannot be confirmed. The CDR3 is 13 residues long. CDR1 and CDR2 (germline): LGHNA, YNFKEQ. The CDR3: CASSDRWDPSYTF.

V usage is TRBV19 and J usage is TRBJ2-1; TCRdb's D call of TRBD1 is untestable without DNA. The CDR3 consists of 15 residues. The germline V gene has CDR1 LNHDA and CDR2 SQIVND (reference sequence). CDR3 amino acids: CASNDRGQGYNEQFF.

V is TRBV15 and J is TRBJ2-2; TCRdb's D call of TRBD1 is untestable without DNA. The CDR3 spans 14 residues. Germline V gene data show CDR1 as LNHNV and CDR2 as YYDKDF (reference sequence). CDR3 residues: CATSRDRQTGELFF.

The chain uses TRBV29-1 and TRBJ1-2. The CDR3 consists of 13 residues. Per the germline V gene, CDR1 is SQVTM and CDR2 is ANQGSEA. The CDR3 region is CSVVHGSNYGYTF. Full variable domain (rest looked up from reference TRBV29-1 and TRBJ1-2): SAVISQKPSRDICQRGTSLTIQCQVDSQVTMMFWYRQQPGQSLTLIATANQGSEATYESGFVIDKFPISRPNLTFSTLTVSNMSPEDSSIYLCSVVHGSNYGYTFGSGTRLTVV.

This chain links TRBV29-1 with TRBJ2-2; the TRBD2 assignment by TCRdb is unverifiable without DNA. The V gene's germline CDR1 is SQVTM and CDR2 ANQGSEA. The CDR3 sequence is 11 residues long. CDR3 sequence: CSVRGAGELFF.

The V and J genes are TRBV20-1 and TRBJ2-5; TCRdb outputs TRBD2, but without DNA this stays unchecked. Germline CDR1 DFQATT, CDR2 SNEGSKA (reference sequence). The CDR3 consists of 14 residues. This CDR3 is CSALSPGVEETQYF.

The rearrangement joins TRBV12-3 or TRBV12-4 to TRBJ2-7. The CDR3 contains 12 residues. The CDR3 region is CASSLRVYEQYF.